This TCR beta chain is drawn from a study of blood T cell repertoires in COVID-19. In the study overall: Collection of acute and convalescent COVID-19 samples took place in the United States, Italy and Spain. Nucleic acid was either cDNA or gDNA, and it came from T cells, B-cell-depleted T cells, or PBMCs.

Trimming stripped 1 base from V and 0 bases from J, with 5 bases between. The CDR3 runs 14 residues. Germline CDR1 and CDR2: SGHNT and YENEEA. In the original processing: Amplified reference gene primers provided the basis for estimating nucleated cell counts. The data were produced by immunoSEQ multiplex PCR, yet TCRdb's version contains in-frame clones alone and is incomplete. V, J and clone size are taken as reported in that table, and D and trimming were inferred from the DNA itself. This table holds some 240,000 clones, roughly 80% found once. Living in 24 US areas, the participants were between roughly 18 and 89 years of age.

Material for sequencing was PBMCs or T cells enriched from blood (not recorded which). This clonotype was sampled from a man under 40 with acute COVID-19. The chain is built from TRBV11-3 and TRBJ2-3; no firm D call. The CDR3 coding sequence is TGTGCCAGCAGCTTAGGGCACAGCACAGATACGCAGTATTTT. This translates into CASSLGHSTDTQYF.